The 10 T cell receptor beta chains below come from one sample, sequenced in a study of T-cell reconstitution after alpha-beta-depleted transplantation in children. A TCRbeta library incorporating unique molecular identifiers was prepared. TCRdb analysed the PCR reads with MiXCR anew, one entry per CDR3 protein. The sample has some 76,000 distinct CDR3 sequences, approximately 11% seen once. The sequencing here drew on PBMCs, taken before TCRalphabeta/CD19-depleted stem cell transplant. The receptors here all came from a boy younger than 18 with acute myeloid leukemia, due to receive a stem cell transplant.

This clonotype was counted at least ten times. This chain connects TRBV7-9 to TRBJ2-1; no firm D call. V lost 1 base to trimming and J lost 3 bases, with 4 bases between them. Germline CDR1 is SEHNR and CDR2 is FQNEAQ (reference sequence). The length of the CDR3 is 13 residues. CDR3 loop: CASSLGHYNEQFF. CDR3 nucleotides: TGTGCCAGCAGCTTAGGCCACTACAATGAGCAGTTCTTC.

This clonotype has at least ten counts. This chain links TRBV10-3 with TRBJ2-5; D is unresolved. This CDR3 region has 15 residues. Germline V gives CDR1 ENHRY, CDR2 SYGVKD. Trimming stripped 0 bases from V and 5 bases from J, with 13 bases between. The CDR3 reads CAISESDILAETQYF. The DNA of the CDR3 is TGTGCCATCAGTGAGTCAGACATCCTGGCGGAGACCCAGTACTTC.

This clonotype was counted ten times or more. Here the CDR3 DNA reads TGTGCCAGCTCACCCGGGACAGGGCGGAATCAGCCCCAGCATTTT. This codes for CASSPGTGRNQPQHF. This chain joins TRBV18 and TRBJ1-5; TRBD1 agrees at 9 bases. The CDR3 extends over 15 amino acids. The trim removed 3 bases at V and 4 bases at J, leaving 4 bases unmatched. The germline V gene has CDR1 KGHSH and CDR2 LQKENI.

The V gene is TRBV9, the J gene TRBJ2-1, with D hard to call. Germline V gene sequence: CDR1 SGDLS, CDR2 YYNGEE. This CDR3 has 14 amino acids. Between the trimmed V and J ends, which lost 0 bases and 2 bases, there was a span of 6 bases. CDR3 DNA: TGTGCCAGCAGCGTAGCTCTCGCCTACAATGAGCAGTTCTTC. Translating gives CASSVALAYNEQFF.

The table lists this clonotype with many counts. The V call is TRBV12-3 or TRBV12-4, the J call TRBJ1-6; 9 nucleotides match TRBD1. J was trimmed by 8 bases and V by 4 bases; bases with no gene match: 6. CDR3 length: 15 residues. CDR3 DNA sequence: TGTGCCAGCAGTTCAAAGGGACAGGGATATTCACCCCTCCACTTT. This sequence encodes CASSSKGQGYSPLHF.

Ten or more counts support this clonotype. This chain joins TRBV6-1 and TRBJ2-5; D is perhaps TRBD2 (6 bases). The CDR3 loop spans 14 amino acids. Trimming shortened V by 7 bases and J by 1 base, and 13 bases separated the two germline ends. Germline V CDR1 and CDR2: MNHNS, SASEGT. This CDR3 is CASKKGLTQETQYF. DNA for the CDR3: TGTGCCAGCAAGAAAGGACTAACCCAAGAGACCCAGTACTTC.

Many counts were recorded for this clonotype. The rearrangement uses TRBV7-3 and TRBJ2-2, with no clear D. Germline V gene sequence: CDR1 SGHTA, CDR2 FQGTGA. Trimming removed 4 bases from V and 2 bases from J, with 5 bases in between. The CDR3 is 13 amino acids. For the CDR3, the DNA is TGTGCCAGCAGCTCCATAAACACCGGGGAGCTGTTTTTT. Its protein product is CASSSINTGELFF. The complete variable domain, with remaining parts taken from reference TRBV7-3 and TRBJ2-2, reads GAGVSQTPSNKVTEKGKYVELRCDPISGHTALYWYRQSLGQGPEFLIYFQGTGAADDSGLPNDRFFAVRPEGSVSTLKIQRTERGDSAVYLCASSSINTGELFFGEGSRLTVL.

Turning to this clonotype: One base away lies a much larger clone, so this may be a sequencing read error. V gene TRBV7-9 combines with J gene TRBJ1-5, with a tentative D call TRBD1 (5 bases). This CDR3 spans 13 amino acids. Germline V gives CDR1 SEHNR, CDR2 FQNEAQ (reference sequence). The CDR3 loop reads CASSGTSGQPRHF. The CDR3 DNA is TGTGCCAGCAGCGGGACCTCGGGGCAGCCCCGGCATTTT.

This clonotype has ten or more counts. This chain connects TRBV29-1 to TRBJ2-5, with D possibly matching TRBD1 (5 bases). The CDR3 loop spans 11 amino acids. CDR1 SQVTM and CDR2 ANQGSEA come from the germline V gene. V dropped 3 bases and J dropped 5 bases, with 7 bases sitting between them. This CDR3 is CSVDHRETQYF. CDR3 nucleotides: TGCAGCGTTGATCACAGGGAGACCCAGTACTTC.

This clonotype has at least ten counts. The genes are TRBV4-3 and TRBJ1-6; no definite D call. Per the germline V gene, CDR1 is LGHNA and CDR2 is YSLEER. V was trimmed by 0 bases and J by 8 bases, leaving 11 bases between them. CDR3 length: 15 amino acids. CDR3 in amino acids: CASSQDLRRDSPLHF. The CDR3 nucleotides read TGCGCCAGCAGCCAAGATCTTCGCCGGGATTCACCCCTCCACTTT.